What follows are 19 T cell receptor beta chains derived from one specimen sequenced in a study of T cells in Graves' hyperthyroidism and ophthalmopathy. The source material, RNA transcripts, was used to amplify TCR beta CDR3 regions. In the first-round RT-PCR of the TCR CDR3, the HTBI primer set was used. TCRdb redid the calling of the multiplex PCR reads with MiXCR, one entry per CDR3 protein. This table holds about 380,000 distinct CDR3 sequences, around 14% found once. The sequenced sample was blood. The origin of the receptors is a woman aged 60-70 years with Graves' hyperthyroidism.

The V gene is TRBV24-1, the J gene TRBJ1-2; D is perhaps TRBD1 (5 bases). V lost 3 bases, J lost 6 bases, and 10 bases lay in between. In germline, CDR1 is KGHDR, CDR2 SFDVKD. The CDR3 has 13 amino acids. In DNA form, the CDR3 reads TGTGCCACCAGTGATGGGGAGGGGAATGGCTACACCTTC. It is translated as CATSDGEGNGYTF.

A note on this clonotype: A much larger clone sits a single nucleotide away, making a read error possible. The rearrangement joins TRBV27 to TRBJ1-1; perhaps TRBD1 as D (6 bases). The V end lost 5 bases, the J end lost 6 bases, and 19 bases lay between the germline ends. The CDR3 length is 15 residues. Germline V lookup: CDR1 MNHEY, CDR2 SMNVEV (reference sequence). The DNA for the CDR3 is TGTGCCAGCAGTCTATTGACAGGTTACCCCCCTGAAGCTTTCTTT. Its translation is CASSLLTGYPPEAFF.

This clonotype was seen at least ten times. The rearrangement uses TRBV2 and TRBJ2-7; 11 positions match TRBD1. The CDR3 runs 13 residues. The J segment lost 4 bases and the V segment lost 6 bases, leaving 2 bases of the junction unmatched. The germline CDR1 and CDR2 sequences are SNHLY and FYNNEI. The CDR3 protein is CASRGQGVYEQYF. The CDR3 DNA follows: TGTGCCAGCAGGGGACAGGGGGTATACGAGCAGTACTTC.

The chain carries TRBV6-1 and TRBJ1-4; 7 bases line up with TRBD1. The V and J ends lost 0 bases and 10 bases, in that order; junction bases with no gene match: 5. Germline V lookup: CDR1 MNHNS, CDR2 SASEGT. The CDR3 extends over 14 amino acids. For the CDR3, the DNA is TGTGCCAGCAGTGAAGCGGCCGCAGGGGGAAAACTGTTTTTT. Its translation: CASSEAAAGGKLFF.

As regards this clonotype: Without the conserved terminal phenylalanine or tryptophan, this CDR3 likely stems from a read error. The rearrangement links TRBV30 to TRBJ2-2; 10 bases map to TRBD2. This CDR3 is built from 16 residues. After removal of 3 bases from V and 5 bases from J, the junction contained 9 bases not matched to a gene. In germline, CDR1 is GTSNPN, CDR2 SVGIG (reference sequence). CDR3 residues: CAWRAASGSPTGELFL. The CDR3 nucleotides are TGTGCCTGGAGAGCAGCTAGCGGGAGTCCAACCGGGGAGCTGTTTCTT.

The chain employs TRBV6-6 and TRBJ1-4, with D hard to call. CDR1 is MNHNY and CDR2 is SVGAGI in the germline V gene (reference sequence). The CDR3 sequence is 16 residues long. V shed 1 base and J shed 7 bases, with 16 bases lying between them. The CDR3 DNA reads TGTGCCAGCAGTTACTTGCAGTCCGGGCGTGGTGAAAAACTGTTTTTT. Protein sequence: CASSYLQSGRGEKLFF.

This clonotype appeared many times. This chain links TRBV3-1 with TRBJ2-7; no definite D call. The CDR3 contains 12 residues. V shed 0 bases and J shed 8 bases, with 8 bases lying between them. Looked up from germline, CDR1 is LGHDT and CDR2 is YNNKEL (reference sequence). For the CDR3, the DNA is TGTGCCAGCAGCCAAGATGCCCCCAAGCAGTACTTC. Encoded protein: CASSQDAPKQYF.

The CDR3: CASSSPGGLAGGNEQFF. The CDR3 nucleotides are TGTGCCAGCAGTTCCCCTGGGGGACTAGCGGGAGGCAATGAGCAGTTCTTC. The chain has TRBV12-3 or TRBV12-4 and TRBJ2-1; TRBD2 aligns across 15 bases. This CDR3 contains 17 residues. Trimming removed 4 bases from V and 6 bases from J; junction bases left unmatched: 7.

This clonotype showed up many times. This rearrangement joins TRBV11-3 to TRBJ2-1, with 11 bases that match TRBD2. With V trimmed by 1 base and J by 6 bases, 2 bases remained unmatched. The length of the CDR3 is 15 residues. From germline, CDR1 is SGHNT and CDR2 YENEEA. The CDR3 bases are TGTGCCAGCAGCTTAGTAGCGGGAGGGCCCAATGAGCAGTTCTTC. Residues: CASSLVAGGPNEQFF.

The sample holds many counts of this clonotype. V is TRBV11-3 and J is TRBJ2-5, with D possibly matching TRBD2 (5 bases). V was pared by 5 bases and J by 5 bases, with 21 bases between. CDR1 is SGHNT, CDR2 YENEEA, per germline. The CDR3 is made up of 16 amino acids. CDR3 in DNA: TGTGCCAGCAGCCCCCGAAGCGGACCCTACTTGGAGACCCAGTACTTC. Translating gives CASSPRSGPYLETQYF.

This clonotype was seen a few times. This chain connects TRBV28 to TRBJ2-1; tentatively, D is TRBD1 or TRBD2 (5 bases each). V dropped 5 bases and J dropped 4 bases, with 6 bases sitting between them. The germline V gene encodes CDR1 MDHEN and CDR2 SYDVKM. This CDR3 contains 12 residues. CDR3 amino acids: CASSGTYNEQFF. In DNA form, the CDR3 reads TGTGCCAGCAGTGGGACGTACAATGAGCAGTTCTTC.

Comment on this clonotype: One junction end does not reproduce the germline sequence, and a read error may be involved. The rearrangement links TRBV29-1 to TRBJ2-2; 8 bases agree with TRBD2. The CDR3 loop spans 15 amino acids. CDR1 and CDR2 from the germline V gene are SQVTM and ANQGSEA. The CDR3 protein is CSVRRREAGTGELLF. In DNA, the CDR3 is TGCAGCGTTCGAAGGCGGGAGGCTGGCACCGGGGAGCTGCTTTTT.

This clonotype has at least ten counts. The chain recombines TRBV20-1 with TRBJ2-3, with a possible D match to TRBD1 (6 bases). Germline V gives CDR1 DFQATT, CDR2 SNEGSKA (reference sequence). Trimming left V 6 bases short and J 0 bases short, with 16 bases between. CDR3 length: 15 residues. This CDR3 reads CSASPRTASTDTQYF. CDR3 bases: TGCAGTGCGAGTCCCCGGACAGCGAGCACAGATACGCAGTATTTT.

The chain employs TRBV7-9 and TRBJ2-7, with a weak D call TRBD1 (5 bases). The germline gives CDR1 SEHNR, CDR2 FQNEAQ (reference sequence). The CDR3 is 15 residues long. V was shortened by 0 bases and J by 6 bases, with 15 bases between the two germline ends. The CDR3 sequence: CASSLAWGSSGEQYF. The CDR3 DNA sequence: TGTGCCAGCAGCTTAGCTTGGGGCTCCTCCGGCGAGCAGTACTTC.

This clonotype was counted a few times. The rearrangement joins TRBV29-1 to TRBJ1-4; TRBD1 is a possible D gene (5 bases). The CDR3 runs to 15 residues. Germline CDR1 and CDR2: SQVTM and ANQGSEA. Between the trimmed V and J ends, which lost 2 bases and 7 bases, there was a span of 17 bases. The CDR3 DNA reads as TGCAGCGTTGAATCCCAGGGAGTAGTAGGTGAAAAACTGTTTTTT. This gives the protein CSVESQGVVGEKLFF.

V is TRBV19 and J is TRBJ1-2, with TRBD1 identical over 10 bases. V trimming: 5 bases; J trimming: 0 bases; junction bases outside the gene matches: 3. The CDR3 is made up of 15 amino acids. Germline V gene data show CDR1 as LNHDA and CDR2 as SQIVND (reference sequence). This CDR3 is CASSDGTGANYGYTF. The CDR3 coding sequence is TGTGCCAGTAGTGACGGGACAGGGGCTAACTATGGCTACACCTTC.

Many counts were recorded for this clonotype. DNA of the CDR3: TGTGCCAGCCTGGCCGCGGGAGGCAAAAACATTCAGTACTTC. Translation gives CASLAAGGKNIQYF. The chain is built from TRBV11-2 and TRBJ2-4; 8 bases align to TRBD2. Germline values: CDR1 SGHAT, CDR2 FQNNGV. The V and J ends lost 8 bases and 3 bases, in that order; junction bases with no gene match: 6. This CDR3 is built from 14 residues.

The chain employs TRBV4-1 and TRBJ2-7, with 10 bases matching TRBD1. Germline loops: CDR1 MGHRA, CDR2 YSYEKL. Losses at the gene ends were 3 bases for V and 7 bases for J; bases not matched to a gene: 6. CDR3 length: 14 amino acids. The chain's CDR3 is CASSQGQGFSEQYF. CDR3 sequence (DNA): TGCGCCAGCAGCCAGGGACAGGGGTTTTCGGAGCAGTACTTC.

This clonotype was picked up many times. V gene TRBV3-1 combines with J gene TRBJ2-1, with no clear D. From germline, CDR1 is LGHDT and CDR2 YNNKEL (reference sequence). The CDR3 is 15 amino acids. V lost 4 bases, J lost 0 bases, and 10 bases lay in between. The CDR3 region is CASSLMGYSYNEQFF. Written as DNA, the CDR3 is TGTGCCAGCAGCCTAATGGGTTACTCCTACAATGAGCAGTTCTTC.